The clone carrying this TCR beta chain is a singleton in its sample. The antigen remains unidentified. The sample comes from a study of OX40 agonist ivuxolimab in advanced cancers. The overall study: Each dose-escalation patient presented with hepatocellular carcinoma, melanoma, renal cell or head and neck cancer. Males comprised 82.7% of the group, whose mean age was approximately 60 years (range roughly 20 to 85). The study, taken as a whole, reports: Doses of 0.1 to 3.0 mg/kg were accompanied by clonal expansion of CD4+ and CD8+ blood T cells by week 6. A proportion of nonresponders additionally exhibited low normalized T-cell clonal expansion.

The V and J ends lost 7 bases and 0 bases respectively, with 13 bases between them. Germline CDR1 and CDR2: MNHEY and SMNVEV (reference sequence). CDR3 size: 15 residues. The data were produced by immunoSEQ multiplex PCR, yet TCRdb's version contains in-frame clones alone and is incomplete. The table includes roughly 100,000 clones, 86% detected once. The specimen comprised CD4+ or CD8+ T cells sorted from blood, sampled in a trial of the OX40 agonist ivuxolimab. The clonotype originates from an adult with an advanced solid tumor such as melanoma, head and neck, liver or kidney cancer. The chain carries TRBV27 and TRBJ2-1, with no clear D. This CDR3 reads CASKIWPTSYNEQFF. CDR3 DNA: TGTGCCAGCAAAATATGGCCCACCTCCTACAATGAGCAGTTCTTC.